This T cell receptor (beta chain) was identified during a study of vaccination effects on CD4 cells after COVID-19. Whole-study context: Two doses of BNT162b2 or mRNA-1273 vaccine were administered to participants. The study, taken as a whole, reports: There was only 1 of 255 vaccine-induced clones in healthy vaccinees that cross-reacted with common cold coronaviruses.

This clone appeared many times. The target antigen is unknown. This CDR3 spans 15 amino acids. Germline lookup yields CDR1 LNHDA and CDR2 SQIVND (reference sequence). V shed 4 bases, J shed 0 bases, and the junction held 3 bases outside the gene matches. The protocol was immunoSEQ multiplex PCR, while the TCRdb copy is restricted to in-frame clones and leaves out a portion. The data show 30,000 to 40,000 clones, with roughly 73% seen just once and around 27% held by the top ten. Sequencing followed a ViraFEST assay step that expanded antigen-specific CD4+ T cells with viral peptide pools. Subsequent to approximately 11 days of culture, CD4+ T cells were isolated. In the vaccine recipients, nucleocapsid antibodies were negative and there was no prior SARS-CoV-2 infection.

This receptor was taken from a human donor who received a COVID-19 vaccine. The sample in question was CD4+ T cells from PBMCs cultured with HCoV-OC43 spike peptides, obtained before COVID-19 vaccination. Regarding subset: HCoV-OC43 spike overlapping peptide pool stimulation. This chain links TRBV19 with TRBJ1-5; 7 nucleotides align to TRBD1. CDR3 DNA sequence: TGTGCCAGTAGTAGGGACAGCGATAGCAATCAGCCCCAGCATTTT. It specifies CASSRDSDSNQPQHF.